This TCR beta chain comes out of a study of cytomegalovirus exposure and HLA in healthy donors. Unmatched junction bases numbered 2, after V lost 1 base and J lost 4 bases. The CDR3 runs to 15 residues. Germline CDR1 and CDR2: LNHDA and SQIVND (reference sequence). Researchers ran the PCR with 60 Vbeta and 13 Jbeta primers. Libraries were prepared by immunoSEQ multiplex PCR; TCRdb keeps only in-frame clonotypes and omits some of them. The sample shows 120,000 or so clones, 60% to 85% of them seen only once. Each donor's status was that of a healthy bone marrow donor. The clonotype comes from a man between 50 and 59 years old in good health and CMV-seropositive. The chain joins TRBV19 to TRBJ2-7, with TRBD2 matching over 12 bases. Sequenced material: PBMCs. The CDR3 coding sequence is TGTGCCAGTAGTATAGTCGGACTAGCGGGGTACGAGCAGTACTTC. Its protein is CASSIVGLAGYEQYF.